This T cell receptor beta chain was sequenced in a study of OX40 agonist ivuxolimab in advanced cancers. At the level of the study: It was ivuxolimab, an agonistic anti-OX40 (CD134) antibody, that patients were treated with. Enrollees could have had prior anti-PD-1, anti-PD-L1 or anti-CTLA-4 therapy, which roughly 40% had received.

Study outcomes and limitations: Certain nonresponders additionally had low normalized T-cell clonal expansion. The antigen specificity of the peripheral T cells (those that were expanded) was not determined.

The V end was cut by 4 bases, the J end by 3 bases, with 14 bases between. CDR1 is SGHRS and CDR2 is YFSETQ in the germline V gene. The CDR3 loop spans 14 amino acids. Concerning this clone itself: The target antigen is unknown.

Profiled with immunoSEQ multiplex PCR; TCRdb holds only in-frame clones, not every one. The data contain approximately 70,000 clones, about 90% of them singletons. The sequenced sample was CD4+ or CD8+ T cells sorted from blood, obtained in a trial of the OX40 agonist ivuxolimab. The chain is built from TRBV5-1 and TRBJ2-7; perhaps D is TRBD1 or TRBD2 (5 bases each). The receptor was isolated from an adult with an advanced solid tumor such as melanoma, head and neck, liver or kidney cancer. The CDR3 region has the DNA TGCGCCAGCAGCCCACAGGAGGACGTCTACGAGCAGTACTTC. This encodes CASSPQEDVYEQYF.